This T cell receptor (beta chain) was captured in a study of regulatory T cells in long-lasting Graves disease. Overall study findings and caveats: The researchers studied only peripheral blood, not thyroid tissue.

The CDR3 spans 15 residues. Germline V lookup: CDR1 SGHNT, CDR2 YENEEA. Trimming pared 1 base from V and 3 bases from J, leaving 12 bases between. The time point: persistent/refractory GD, antithyroid drugs over 5 years with positive TRAb. Extracted RNA from PBMCs served as the source of the TCR library. In this sample, this clonotype turned up many times. What it binds is not known. Assembly of TCR beta libraries relied on iRepertoire HTBI primers together with Arm-PCR of CDR3 regions. A single record per CDR3 protein comes from TCRdb applying MiXCR to the multiplex PCR reads. The sample records roughly 430,000 distinct CDR3 sequences, roughly 21% being singletons.

The rearrangement links TRBV11-3 to TRBJ1-1, with no clear D. The clonotype originates from a female donor with Graves disease. Here the sequenced sample was peripheral blood mononuclear cells (PBMCs), taken when the disease was refractory, from a patient treated with antithyroid drugs. DNA for the CDR3: TGTGCCAGCAGCTTAGGTCCCGACGACCACACTGAAGCTTTCTTT. Amino acid sequence: CASSLGPDDHTEAFF.